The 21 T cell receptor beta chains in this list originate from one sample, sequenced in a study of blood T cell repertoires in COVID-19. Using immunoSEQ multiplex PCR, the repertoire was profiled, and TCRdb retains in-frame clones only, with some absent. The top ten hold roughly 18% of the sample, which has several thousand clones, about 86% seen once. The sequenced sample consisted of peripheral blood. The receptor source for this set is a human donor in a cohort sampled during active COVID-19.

CDR3 amino acids: CASSSAQTDYGYTF. The DNA for the CDR3 is TGTGCCAGCAGCTCGGCACAGACGGACTATGGCTACACCTTC. The V and J genes are TRBV5-4 and TRBJ1-2; D unclear. Trimming pared 3 bases from V and 3 bases from J, leaving 12 bases between. Germline CDR1 is SGHNT and CDR2 is YYREEE (reference sequence). The CDR3 has 14 residues. Supplemented by reference TRBV5-4 and TRBJ1-2, the full variable domain reads ETGVTQSPTHLIKTRGQQVTLRCSSQSGHNTVSWYQQALGQGPQFIFQYYREEENGRGNFPPRFSGLQFPNYSSELNVNALELDDSALYLCASSSAQTDYGYTFGSGTRLTVV.

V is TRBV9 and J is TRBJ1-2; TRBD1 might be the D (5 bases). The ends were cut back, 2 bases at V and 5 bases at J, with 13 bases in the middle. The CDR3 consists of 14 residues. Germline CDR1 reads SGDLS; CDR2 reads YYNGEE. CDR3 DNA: TGTGCCAGCAGCGTTGGGGGAGGGTTTTATGGCTACACCTTC. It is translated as CASSVGGGFYGYTF.

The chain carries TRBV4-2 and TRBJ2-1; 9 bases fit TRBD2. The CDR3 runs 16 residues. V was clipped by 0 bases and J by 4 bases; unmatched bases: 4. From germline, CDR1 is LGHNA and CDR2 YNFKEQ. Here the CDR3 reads CASSQEPSGTYNEQFF. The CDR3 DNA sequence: TGTGCCAGCAGCCAAGAGCCTAGCGGGACATACAATGAGCAGTTCTTC.

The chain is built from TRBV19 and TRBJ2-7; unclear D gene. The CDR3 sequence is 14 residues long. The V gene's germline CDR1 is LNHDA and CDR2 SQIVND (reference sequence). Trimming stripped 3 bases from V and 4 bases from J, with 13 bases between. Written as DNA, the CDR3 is TGTGCCAGTAGTATTGCCGGCGGTTTGTACGAGCAGTACTTC. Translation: CASSIAGGLYEQYF.

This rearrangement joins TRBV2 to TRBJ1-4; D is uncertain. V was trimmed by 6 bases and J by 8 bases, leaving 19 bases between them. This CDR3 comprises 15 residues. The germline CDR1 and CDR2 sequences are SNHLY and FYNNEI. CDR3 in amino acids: CASSARKSQAEKLFF. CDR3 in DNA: TGTGCCAGCAGCGCGAGAAAATCCCAGGCGGAAAAACTGTTTTTT. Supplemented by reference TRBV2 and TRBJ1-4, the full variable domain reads EPEVTQTPSHQVTQMGQEVILRCVPISNHLYFYWYRQILGQKVEFLVSFYNNEISEKSEIFDDQFSVERPDGSNFTLKIRSTKLEDSAMYFCASSARKSQAEKLFFGSGTQLSVL.

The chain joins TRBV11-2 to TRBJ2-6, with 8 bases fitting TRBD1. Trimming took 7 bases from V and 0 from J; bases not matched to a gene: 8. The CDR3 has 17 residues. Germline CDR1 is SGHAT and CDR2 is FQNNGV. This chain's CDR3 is CASTPGTGRSGANVLTF. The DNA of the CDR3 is TGTGCCAGCACCCCTGGGACAGGACGCTCTGGGGCCAACGTCCTGACTTTC.

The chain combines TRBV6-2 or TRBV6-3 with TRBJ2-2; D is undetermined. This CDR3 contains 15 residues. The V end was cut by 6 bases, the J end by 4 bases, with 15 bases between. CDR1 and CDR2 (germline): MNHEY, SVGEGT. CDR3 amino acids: CASSPQTPGTGELFF. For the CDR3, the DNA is TGTGCCAGCAGCCCTCAAACCCCCGGCACCGGGGAGCTGTTTTTT.

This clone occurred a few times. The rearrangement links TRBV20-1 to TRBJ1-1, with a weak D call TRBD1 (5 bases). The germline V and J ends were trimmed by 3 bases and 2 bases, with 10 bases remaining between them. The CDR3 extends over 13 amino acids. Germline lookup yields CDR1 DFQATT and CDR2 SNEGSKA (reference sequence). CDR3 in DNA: TGCAGTGCTAGTCGGGGGGTCAACACTGAAGCTTTCTTT. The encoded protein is CSASRGVNTEAFF.

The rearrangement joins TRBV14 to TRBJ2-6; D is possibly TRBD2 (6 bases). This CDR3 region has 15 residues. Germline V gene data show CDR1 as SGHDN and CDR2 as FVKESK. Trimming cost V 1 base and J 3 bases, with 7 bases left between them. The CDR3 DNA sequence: TGTGCCAGCAGCCAAGCGGGGGTTGGGGCCAACGTCCTGACTTTC. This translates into CASSQAGVGANVLTF. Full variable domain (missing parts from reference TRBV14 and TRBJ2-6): EAGVTQFPSHSVIEKGQTVTLRCDPISGHDNLYWYRRVMGKEIKFLLHFVKESKQDESGMPNNRFLAERTGGTYSTLKVQPAELEDSGVYFCASSQAGVGANVLTFGAGSRLTVL.

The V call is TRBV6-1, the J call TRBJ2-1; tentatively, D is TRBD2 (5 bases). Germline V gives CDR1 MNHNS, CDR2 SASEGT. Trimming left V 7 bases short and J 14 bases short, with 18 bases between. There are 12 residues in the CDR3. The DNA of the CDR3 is TGTGCCAGCACCAATCTCGTGGGGAGCAAGTTCTTC. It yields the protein CASTNLVGSKFF.

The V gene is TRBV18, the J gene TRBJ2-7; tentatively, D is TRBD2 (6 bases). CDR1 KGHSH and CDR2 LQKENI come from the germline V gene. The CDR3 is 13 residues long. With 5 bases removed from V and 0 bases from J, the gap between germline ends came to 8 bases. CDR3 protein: CASSSGLSYEQYF. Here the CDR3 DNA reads TGTGCCAGCTCATCGGGACTCTCCTACGAGCAGTACTTC.

CDR3 coding DNA: TGTGCCAGTAGTACGCTAGCTAGCTCCTACAATGAGCAGTTCTTC. It is translated as CASSTLASSYNEQFF. The chain couples TRBV19 to TRBJ2-1; perhaps TRBD2 as D (5 bases). This CDR3 contains 15 residues. Trimming stripped 4 bases from V and 0 bases from J, with 10 bases between. Germline V gives CDR1 LNHDA, CDR2 SQIVND (reference sequence).

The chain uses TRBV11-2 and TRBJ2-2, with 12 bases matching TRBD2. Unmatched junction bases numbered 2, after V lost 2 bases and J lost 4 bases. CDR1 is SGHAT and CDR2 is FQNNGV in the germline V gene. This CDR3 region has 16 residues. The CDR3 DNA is TGTGCCAGCAGCTTAACTAGCGGGGGGTTCACCGGGGAGCTGTTTTTT. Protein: CASSLTSGGFTGELFF.

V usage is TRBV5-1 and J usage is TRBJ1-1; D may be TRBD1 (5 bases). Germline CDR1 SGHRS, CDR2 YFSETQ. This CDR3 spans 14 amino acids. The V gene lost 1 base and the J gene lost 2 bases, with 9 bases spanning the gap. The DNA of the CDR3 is TGCGCCAGCAGCTTGTTACAGGTTAACACTGAAGCTTTCTTT. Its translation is CASSLLQVNTEAFF. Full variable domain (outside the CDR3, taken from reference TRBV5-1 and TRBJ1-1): KAGVTQTPRYLIKTRGQQVTLSCSPISGHRSVSWYQQTPGQGLQFLFEYFSETQRNKGNFPGRFSGRQFSNSRSEMNVSTLELGDSALYLCASSLLQVNTEAFFGQGTRLTVV.

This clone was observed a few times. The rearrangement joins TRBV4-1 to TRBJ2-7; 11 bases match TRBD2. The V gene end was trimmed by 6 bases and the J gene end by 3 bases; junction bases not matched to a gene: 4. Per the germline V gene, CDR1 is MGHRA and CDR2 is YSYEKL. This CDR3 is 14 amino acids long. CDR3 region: CASSHGTSGYEQYF. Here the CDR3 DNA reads TGCGCCAGCAGTCACGGGACTAGCGGCTACGAGCAGTACTTC.

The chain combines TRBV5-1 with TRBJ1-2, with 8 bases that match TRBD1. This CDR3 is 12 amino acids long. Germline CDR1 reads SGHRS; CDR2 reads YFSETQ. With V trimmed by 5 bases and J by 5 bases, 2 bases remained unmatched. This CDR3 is CASRRQGYGYTF. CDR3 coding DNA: TGCGCCAGCAGGAGACAGGGGTATGGCTACACCTTC.

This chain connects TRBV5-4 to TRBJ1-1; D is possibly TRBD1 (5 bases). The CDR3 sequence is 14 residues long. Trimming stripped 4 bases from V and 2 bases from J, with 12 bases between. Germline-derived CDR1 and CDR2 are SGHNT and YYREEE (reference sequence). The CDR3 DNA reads TGTGCCAGCAGCCTATCGACAGTAAACACTGAAGCTTTCTTT. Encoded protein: CASSLSTVNTEAFF. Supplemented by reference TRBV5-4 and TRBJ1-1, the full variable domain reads ETGVTQSPTHLIKTRGQQVTLRCSSQSGHNTVSWYQQALGQGPQFIFQYYREEENGRGNFPPRFSGLQFPNYSSELNVNALELDDSALYLCASSLSTVNTEAFFGQGTRLTVV.

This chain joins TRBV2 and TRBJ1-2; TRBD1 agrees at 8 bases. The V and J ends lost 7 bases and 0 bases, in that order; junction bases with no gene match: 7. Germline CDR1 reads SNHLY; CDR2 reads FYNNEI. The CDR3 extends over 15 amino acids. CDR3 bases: TGTGCCAGCATTTCATCAGGGGGCACTAACTATGGCTACACCTTC. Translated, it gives CASISSGGTNYGYTF.

The CDR3 DNA sequence: TGCGCCAGCAGCTTCGGACAGGCGGCGAGCACTGAAGCTTTCTTT. It yields the protein CASSFGQAASTEAFF. This sequence joins TRBV5-1 and TRBJ1-1; 7 positions match TRBD1. The CDR3 totals 15 residues. CDR1 and CDR2 (germline): SGHRS, YFSETQ. The J segment lost 4 bases and the V segment lost 2 bases, leaving 8 bases of the junction unmatched.

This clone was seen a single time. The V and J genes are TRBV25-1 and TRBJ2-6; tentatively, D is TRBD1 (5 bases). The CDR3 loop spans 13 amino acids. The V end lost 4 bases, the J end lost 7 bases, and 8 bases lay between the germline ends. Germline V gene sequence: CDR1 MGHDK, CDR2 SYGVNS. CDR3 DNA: TGTGCCAGCAGTGGGACATCAGCCAACGTCCTGACTTTC. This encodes CASSGTSANVLTF.

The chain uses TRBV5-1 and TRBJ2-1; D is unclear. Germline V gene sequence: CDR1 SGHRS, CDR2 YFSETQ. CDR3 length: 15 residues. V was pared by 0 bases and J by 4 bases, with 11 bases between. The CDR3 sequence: CASSLDMGWYNEQFF. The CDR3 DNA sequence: TGCGCCAGCAGCTTGGACATGGGCTGGTACAATGAGCAGTTCTTC.